A selection of T cell receptor beta chains follows, all from one sample in a study of T cell responses to AZD1222 COVID-19 vaccine. Profiled with immunoSEQ multiplex PCR; TCRdb holds only in-frame clones, not every one. Found here are under 30,000 clones, about 90% of them singletons; the top ten hold 6.5% to 9.5%. The sample consisted of peripheral blood, taken 28 days after the second AZD1222 dose. Receptor source: an adult who received the AZD1222 COVID-19 vaccine. Each CDR3 is given with its conserved first and last residue. A D gene is named only where the DNA matches it firmly. Size tells how often a clone was seen (once, few, many) or the class of an expanded clone, and some rows leave it out.

V gene	J gene	clone size	D gene	CDR3 protein	CDR3 DNA
TRBV7-2	TRBJ1-1	-	-	CASSLVGTANTEAFF	TGTGCCAGCAGCTTAGTCGGTACCGCGAACACTGAAGCTTTCTTT
TRBV5-1	TRBJ1-1	-	-	CASALSSGSTEAFF	TGCGCCAGCGCCTTAAGCAGCGGGAGCACTGAAGCTTTCTTT
TRBV6-5	TRBJ1-1	few	-	CASSPKQAGNTEAFF	TGTGCCAGCAGTCCAAAACAGGCTGGGAACACTGAAGCTTTCTTT
TRBV30	TRBJ1-1	-	-	CAWRAGSTEAFF	TGTGCCTGGAGAGCGGGGAGCACTGAAGCTTTCTTT
TRBV6-1	TRBJ2-2	-	-	CASSEVARNLGDLNTGELFF	TGTGCCAGCAGTGAAGTCGCTAGAAACTTGGGGGACTTGAACACCGGGGAGCTGTTTTTT
TRBV2	TRBJ2-2	once	TRBD2	CASSVGEGNTGELFF	TGTGCCAGCAGTGTGGGGGAGGGAAACACCGGGGAGCTGTTTTTT
TRBV7-9	TRBJ1-2	-	-	CASSLNGVGGYTF	TGTGCCAGCAGCTTAAACGGGGTAGGAGGCTACACCTTC
TRBV12-5	TRBJ1-1	-	-	CASGFWSHTEAFF	TGTGCTAGTGGTTTTTGGTCACACACTGAAGCTTTCTTT
TRBV7-9	TRBJ1-5	-	-	CASSMGEQPQHF	TGTGCCAGCAGTATGGGTGAGCAGCCCCAGCATTTT
TRBV7-3	TRBJ2-5	few	-	CASSPGTPQETQYF	TGTGCCAGCAGCCCAGGGACACCCCAAGAGACCCAGTACTTC
TRBV3-1/TRBV3-2	TRBJ2-2	-	-	CASSLGTPRSGELFF	TGTGCCAGCAGCCTCGGGACTCCCCGGTCGGGGGAGCTGTTTTTT
TRBV30	TRBJ1-2	once	-	CAQNGGSSNYGYTF	TGTGCCCAAAACGGGGGCAGCTCTAACTATGGCTACACCTTC
TRBV5-4	TRBJ2-1	-	-	CASSRQQGNEQFF	TGTGCCAGCAGCCGCCAGCAGGGGAATGAGCAGTTCTTC
TRBV11-3	TRBJ2-7	-	TRBD2	CASSLGSGRYYEQYF	TGTGCCAGCAGCTTAGGCAGCGGGAGGTACTACGAGCAGTACTTC
TRBV5-1	TRBJ2-7	-	TRBD1	CASSSRQGAYEQYF	TGCGCCAGCAGCTCCCGGCAGGGGGCCTACGAGCAGTACTTC
TRBV20-1	TRBJ2-1	-	TRBD2	CSASITSGYNEQFF	TGCAGTGCTAGTATAACTAGCGGCTACAATGAGCAGTTCTTC
TRBV6-4	TRBJ1-5	-	-	CASRGGNQPQHF	TGTGCTTCCCGCGGAGGCAATCAGCCCCAGCATTTT
TRBV7-9	TRBJ2-7	-	-	CASSEVEQYF	TGTGCCAGCAGCGAGGTCGAGCAGTACTTC
TRBV21-1	TRBJ2-7	few	-	CASSKQPPDAPGLAGGCYEQYF	TGTGCCAGCAGCAAACAACCTCCTGATGCCCCCGGATTGGCAGGGGGCTGCTACGAGCAGTACTTC
TRBV27	TRBJ1-1	-	-	CASSPNSGGAAFF	TGTGCCAGCAGTCCAAACTCCGGCGGGGCAGCTTTCTTT
TRBV5-4	TRBJ2-7	-	-	CASSLFEGSSYEQYF	TGTGCCAGCAGCTTGTTTGAGGGGAGCTCCTACGAGCAGTACTTC
TRBV3-1/TRBV3-2	TRBJ1-5	few	-	CASSPTSGNQPQHF	TGTGCCAGCAGCCCAACATCCGGCAATCAGCCCCAGCATTTT
TRBV2	TRBJ1-5	-	TRBD1	CASDSGQNSNQPQHF	TGTGCCAGCGATTCGGGACAGAATAGCAATCAGCCCCAGCATTTT
TRBV7-8	TRBJ2-1	-	-	CASSSKSQAPEQFF	TGTGCCAGCAGCTCGAAAAGTCAGGCCCCGGAGCAGTTCTTC
TRBV7-2	TRBJ1-3	-	-	CASSFRQASSGNTIYF	TGTGCCAGCAGCTTCCGACAGGCTAGCTCTGGAAACACCATATATTTT
TRBV19	TRBJ1-4	-	-	CASSIADRFAGEKLFF	TGTGCCAGTAGTATAGCAGACAGGTTCGCGGGTGAAAAACTGTTTTTT
TRBV27	TRBJ1-3	-	-	CASSLLGPGRGNTIYF	TGTGCCAGCAGTTTATTGGGCCCCGGGAGGGGAAACACCATATATTTT
TRBV30	TRBJ1-6	-	-	CAWTLEGHNNSPLHF	TGTGCCTGGACCCTGGAAGGACACAATAATTCACCCCTCCACTTT
TRBV20-1	TRBJ1-4	-	-	CSAIPGGKLFF	TGCAGTGCTATACCCGGGGGAAAACTGTTTTTT
TRBV18	TRBJ1-2	-	-	CASSPEAGLLYGYTF	TGTGCCAGCTCACCAGAGGCAGGGTTACTCTATGGCTACACCTTC
TRBV2	TRBJ1-5	-	-	CASSARRQNSNQPQHF	TGTGCCAGCAGTGCCAGGCGGCAGAATAGCAATCAGCCCCAGCATTTT
TRBV7-2	TRBJ2-5	-	-	CASRGRLEETQYF	TGTGCCAGCAGGGGGCGACTCGAAGAGACCCAGTACTTC
TRBV27	TRBJ1-2	-	TRBD1	CASSPKTGNYGYTF	TGTGCCAGCAGTCCCAAGACAGGGAACTATGGCTACACCTTC
TRBV28	TRBJ2-7	-	TRBD2	CASSSPSGGPYEQYF	TGTGCCAGCAGTTCCCCTAGCGGGGGGCCCTACGAGCAGTACTTC
TRBV30	TRBJ1-1	-	TRBD1	CAWSVGQANTEAFF	TGTGCCTGGAGTGTAGGACAGGCCAACACTGAAGCTTTCTTT
TRBV7-6	TRBJ1-6	-	TRBD1	CASSGGTGSPLHF	TGTGCCAGCAGCGGAGGGACAGGCTCACCCCTCCACTTT
TRBV5-4	TRBJ2-7	-	TRBD1	CASSGDRRLPYEQYF	TGTGCCAGCAGCGGGGACAGGCGTCTCCCCTACGAGCAGTACTTC
TRBV24-1	TRBJ2-1	-	TRBD2	CATSDGTSGRINEQFF	TGTGCCACCAGTGATGGGACTAGCGGAAGAATCAATGAGCAGTTCTTC
TRBV7-8	TRBJ2-4	-	TRBD2	CASSGGGSGSSKNIQYF	TGTGCCAGCAGCGGAGGGGGTAGCGGGAGCTCCAAAAACATTCAGTACTTC
TRBV19	TRBJ2-3	-	TRBD2	CASSDPGLVSDTQYF	TGTGCCAGTAGCGACCCGGGACTAGTCAGCGATACGCAGTATTTT
TRBV11-3	TRBJ2-5	-	TRBD1	CASSFGQGALETQYF	TGTGCCAGCAGCTTTGGACAGGGGGCATTGGAGACCCAGTACTTC
TRBV30	TRBJ1-2	-	-	CAYRTQDTRRYGYTF	TGTGCCTACCGGACCCAGGACACTAGAAGATATGGCTACACCTTC
TRBV12-3/TRBV12-4	TRBJ2-7	-	-	CASSNSYEQYF	TGTGCCAGCAGTAACTCCTACGAGCAGTACTTC
TRBV3-1/TRBV3-2	TRBJ1-2	-	TRBD1	CASSVQLTGGAGYGYTF	TGTGCCAGCAGCGTTCAATTGACAGGGGGCGCGGGGTATGGCTACACCTTC
TRBV7-9	TRBJ2-1	-	-	CASSLGTIYNEQFF	TGTGCCAGCAGCTTAGGGACGATATACAATGAGCAGTTCTTC
TRBV6-6	TRBJ1-2	-	-	CASSYGKQESYGYTF	TGTGCCAGCAGTTACGGGAAACAGGAAAGCTATGGCTACACCTTC
TRBV7-9	TRBJ1-1	-	TRBD1	CASSLGGTAGEAFF	TGTGCCAGCAGCTTAGGAGGGACAGCCGGTGAAGCTTTCTTT
TRBV19	TRBJ1-3	-	-	CASSTGFANSGNTIYF	TGTGCCAGTAGTACAGGCTTCGCGAACTCTGGAAACACCATATATTTT
TRBV7-8	TRBJ2-1	-	-	CASSQTAPDDEQFF	TGTGCCAGCAGCCAAACCGCCCCGGATGATGAGCAGTTCTTC
TRBV19	TRBJ1-2	-	-	CASRRTDVREYHGYTF	TGTGCCAGTAGGAGGACCGACGTCAGGGAATATCATGGCTACACCTTC
TRBV28	TRBJ1-5	once	TRBD1	CASSSRTGGEYSNQPQHF	TGTGCCAGCAGTTCCAGGACAGGGGGGGAGTATAGCAATCAGCCCCAGCATTTT
TRBV24-1	TRBJ2-7	-	-	CATSDLPSSEQYF	TGTGCCACCAGTGATTTGCCATCGTCCGAGCAGTACTTC
TRBV5-1	TRBJ1-2	-	-	CASSSQGMDYGYTF	TGCGCCAGCAGCTCCCAAGGGATGGACTATGGCTACACCTTC
TRBV7-2	TRBJ2-2	once	TRBD2	CASSLGLAAGELFF	TGTGCCAGCAGCTTAGGACTAGCGGCCGGGGAGCTGTTTTTT